These 14 T cell receptor beta chains were all obtained from the same sample, sequenced in a study of blood T cell repertoires in COVID-19. TCRdb's table, derived via immunoSEQ multiplex PCR, lists solely in-frame clones and lacks some. In the table there are roughly 110,000 clones, roughly 83% of which are singletons. Material for sequencing was peripheral blood. These receptor sequences come from a human donor in a cohort sampled during active COVID-19.

This chain joins TRBV21-1 and TRBJ2-7; the listed D gene, TRBD2, was not tested against the DNA. TRBV21-1 is a pseudogene segment. The CDR3 spans 14 residues. The CDR3 DNA reads as TGTGCCAGCAGCAAAGTAGAAGTGCTCGGGGAGCAGTACTTC. Protein: CASSKVEVLGEQYF.

The genes are TRBV24-1 and TRBJ2-2; D is possibly TRBD2 (7 bases). Trimming left V 2 bases short and J 2 bases short, with 14 bases between. Germline lookup yields CDR1 KGHDR and CDR2 SFDVKD. The CDR3 runs to 17 residues. The CDR3 region has the DNA TGTGCCACCAGTGATTGGGCGGGGGCTTCCAACACCGGGGAGCTGTTTTTT. As protein: CATSDWAGASNTGELFF.

The genes are TRBV5-1 and TRBJ2-1, with 7 bases aligning to TRBD1. V lost 1 base and J lost 12; bases outside the gene matches: 7. The CDR3 totals 13 residues. The germline CDR1 and CDR2 sequences are SGHRS and YFSETQ. The DNA of the CDR3 is TGCGCCAGCAGCTTGTTCAGACAGGGTGGGCAGTTCTTC. Amino acid sequence: CASSLFRQGGQFF.

This chain joins TRBV6-2 or TRBV6-3 and TRBJ2-5; 8 bases agree with TRBD2. The CDR3 is 15 residues long. The V gene's germline CDR1 is MNHEY and CDR2 SVGEGT. The V segment lost 5 bases and the J segment 4 bases; nucleotides outside the gene matches: 9. Written as DNA, the CDR3 is TGTGCCAGCAGTGCGGGGGGTGGTCCGGGAGAGACCCAGTACTTC. As protein: CASSAGGGPGETQYF.

This chain joins TRBV30 and TRBJ2-5; tentatively, D is TRBD1 (5 bases). CDR1 and CDR2 from the germline V gene are GTSNPN and SVGIG (reference sequence). The CDR3 is made up of 13 amino acids. The V gene lost 0 bases and the J gene lost 5 bases, with 10 bases spanning the gap. CDR3 in DNA: TGTGCCTGGAGTGTACAGGAGATGGAGACCCAGTACTTC. Amino acids: CAWSVQEMETQYF.

The chain uses TRBV11-3 and TRBJ2-3, with D uncertain. The CDR3 is 15 amino acids. Trimming left V 1 base short and J 5 bases short, with 13 bases between. CDR1 is SGHNT, CDR2 YENEEA, per germline. The CDR3 nucleotides are TGTGCCAGCAGCTTAGGATCTGGTAGAGGAGATACGCAGTATTTT. Translated: CASSLGSGRGDTQYF.

The chain uses TRBV5-4 and TRBJ1-1; 12 positions agree with TRBD1. This CDR3 has 15 residues. From germline, CDR1 is SGHNT and CDR2 YYREEE (reference sequence). V shed 0 bases, J shed 6 bases, and the junction held 3 bases outside the gene matches. The CDR3 spells CASSLGGTGGPEAFF. The CDR3, as DNA: TGTGCCAGCAGCTTGGGGGGGACAGGGGGCCCTGAAGCTTTCTTT.

The chain has TRBV7-3 and TRBJ2-2, with TRBD1 as a possible D gene (6 bases). This CDR3 has 16 amino acids. Germline loops: CDR1 SGHTA, CDR2 FQGTGA. The ends were cut back, 2 bases at V and 1 base at J, with 11 bases in the middle. CDR3 in amino acids: CASSLQGQGNTGELFF. Here the CDR3 DNA reads TGTGCCAGCAGCTTACAGGGGCAGGGGAACACCGGGGAGCTGTTTTTT.

The chain carries TRBV24-1 and TRBJ1-2; TRBD1 matches at 9 bases. The CDR3 runs to 15 residues. V lost 5 bases and J lost 2; bases outside the gene matches: 5. CDR1 is KGHDR and CDR2 is SFDVKD in the germline V gene. The CDR3 sequence is CATSGGQGWNYGYTF. DNA for the CDR3: TGTGCCACCAGTGGGGGACAGGGTTGGAACTATGGCTACACCTTC.

DNA of the CDR3: TGCGCCAGCAGCTCAGCAGGGGGATACGAAAAACTGTTTTTT. This codes for CASSSAGGYEKLFF. The chain links TRBV5-1 to TRBJ1-4; 7 positions agree with TRBD1. Per germline, CDR1 SGHRS and CDR2 YFSETQ. V lost 3 bases and J lost 8; bases outside the gene matches: 7. The CDR3 covers 14 residues.

CDR3 in DNA: TGTGCCAGCAGTTACTTAGTGGGAGGAAACTCCTACGAGCAGTACTTC. Its translation is CASSYLVGGNSYEQYF. The chain carries TRBV6-2 or TRBV6-3 and TRBJ2-7; possibly TRBD2 for D (6 bases). The germline gives CDR1 MNHEY, CDR2 SVGEGT. This CDR3 is built from 16 residues. Trimming took off 1 base at V and 0 bases at J, with 13 bases between the two ends.

This sequence joins TRBV19 and TRBJ2-3; 8 bases agree with TRBD2. The germline gives CDR1 LNHDA, CDR2 SQIVND (reference sequence). The V segment lost 5 bases and the J segment 0 bases; nucleotides outside the gene matches: 4. The CDR3 loop spans 15 amino acids. The CDR3 here is CASSFASGSTDTQYF. The CDR3 DNA is TGTGCCAGTAGTTTTGCTAGCGGGAGCACAGATACGCAGTATTTT.

The chain is built from TRBV6-2 or TRBV6-3 and TRBJ1-2; D ambiguous. Germline V gene sequence: CDR1 MNHEY, CDR2 SVGEGT. V was clipped by 5 bases and J by 5 bases, with 9 bases between them. This CDR3 region has 12 residues. CDR3 protein: CASSRLKYGYTF. In DNA, the CDR3 is TGTGCCAGCAGTCGACTGAAATATGGCTACACCTTC.

Notes on this clone: Its ends do not fully match the called genes, so a read error is possible. The J gene is TRBJ1-2, the V gene TRBV7-9; tentative D call: TRBD1 (5 bases). This CDR3 is built from 12 residues. Germline V gene sequence: CDR1 SEHNR, CDR2 FQNEAQ (reference sequence). The CDR3 loop reads CASSLGGYDYTF. CDR3 DNA sequence: TGTGCCAGCAGCTTGGGGGGGTATGACTACACCTTC. The full variable domain, with the rest looked up from reference TRBV7-9 and TRBJ1-2, is DTGVSQNPRHKITKRGQNVTFRCDPISEHNRLYWYRQTLGQGPEFLTYFQNEAQLEKSRLLSDRFSAERPKGSFSTLEIQRTEQGDSAMYLCASSLGGYDYTFGSGTRLTVV.